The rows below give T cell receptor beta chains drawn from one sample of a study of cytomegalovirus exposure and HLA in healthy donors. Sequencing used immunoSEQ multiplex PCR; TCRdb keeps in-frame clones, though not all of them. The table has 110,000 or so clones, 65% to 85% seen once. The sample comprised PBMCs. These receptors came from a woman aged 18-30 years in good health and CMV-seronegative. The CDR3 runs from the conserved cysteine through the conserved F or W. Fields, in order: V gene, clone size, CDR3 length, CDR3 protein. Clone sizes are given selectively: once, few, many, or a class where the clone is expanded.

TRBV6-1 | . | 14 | CASSPTGTGNGYTF
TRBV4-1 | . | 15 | CASSQGQGLRHGYTF
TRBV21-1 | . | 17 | CASSKGKEDRHQETQYF
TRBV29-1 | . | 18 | CSVGTGLAGVSGTGELFF
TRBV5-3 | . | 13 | CARSTGVEQPQHF
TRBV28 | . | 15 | CASRKRGSPSYEQYF
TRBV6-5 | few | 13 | CASSTTVNTEAFF
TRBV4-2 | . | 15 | CASSQGDRSTDTQYF
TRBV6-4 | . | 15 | CASSEDRGLYNEQFF
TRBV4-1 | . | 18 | CASSQVFSWTSGVEEQFF
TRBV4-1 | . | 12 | CASSQDEETQYF
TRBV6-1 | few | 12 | CASSEPGTEAFF
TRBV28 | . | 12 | CASSTGNTEAFF
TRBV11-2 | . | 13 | CASSLDRGAEAFF
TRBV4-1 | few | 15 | CASSQAEARNTEAFF
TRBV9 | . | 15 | CASSVGSQISYEQYF
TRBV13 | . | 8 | CAINEAFF
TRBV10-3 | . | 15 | CAIKWGTGGPDTQYF
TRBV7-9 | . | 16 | CASRRVSGSYNSPLHF